These 6 T cell receptor beta chains share one sample of origin, sequenced in a study of blood T cell repertoires in COVID-19. The assay was immunoSEQ multiplex PCR, and TCRdb's table has in-frame clones only and misses some. The data show around 440,000 clones, around 88% seen once. Material for sequencing was peripheral blood. The receptors were sampled from a woman between 45 and 60 years old with COVID-19, enrolled during active disease.

This chain connects TRBV5-1 to TRBJ1-1; D unresolved. V was cut by 7 bases and J by 0 bases, with 16 bases left in between. Looked up from germline, CDR1 is SGHRS and CDR2 is YFSETQ. This CDR3 region has 15 residues. The CDR3 loop reads CASGDGGGMNTEAFF. Here the CDR3 DNA reads TGCGCCAGCGGGGATGGAGGAGGCATGAACACTGAAGCTTTCTTT.

V is TRBV5-1 and J is TRBJ1-2, with 10 bases fitting TRBD1. The CDR3 loop spans 16 amino acids. V trimming: 4 bases; J trimming: 2 bases; junction bases outside the gene matches: 8. Germline-derived CDR1 and CDR2 are SGHRS and YFSETQ. This CDR3 is CASSLTGGAVNYGYTF. The CDR3, as DNA: TGCGCCAGCAGCCTGACAGGGGGCGCAGTGAACTATGGCTACACCTTC.

V gene TRBV11-3 combines with J gene TRBJ2-1; weak D call: TRBD2 (6 bases). This CDR3 has 16 amino acids. Germline-derived CDR1 and CDR2 are SGHNT and YENEEA. V dropped 0 bases and J dropped 8 bases, with 17 bases sitting between them. The CDR3 DNA reads as TGTGCCAGCAGCTTAGAGGGAACCCGGGAGATCGATGAGCAGTTCTTC. Translating gives CASSLEGTREIDEQFF.

This clone was seen only once. V and J are TRBV7-9 and TRBJ1-6, with a possible D match to TRBD1 (5 bases). V gave up 1 base and J gave up 10 bases, with 11 bases separating them. CDR1 SEHNR and CDR2 FQNEAQ come from the germline V gene (reference sequence). This CDR3 contains 14 residues. The CDR3 DNA reads TGTGCCAGCAGCTTAGGGCTCGGGGGATCACCCCTCCACTTT. This gives the protein CASSLGLGGSPLHF.

This rearrangement joins TRBV29-1 to TRBJ1-2; D not certain. The CDR3 contains 14 residues. V was pared by 0 bases and J by 6 bases, with 14 bases between. Per the germline V gene, CDR1 is SQVTM and CDR2 is ANQGSEA. The CDR3 bases are TGCAGCGTTGAAGACGATCTTGGGGAGAATGGCTACACCTTC. Its translation is CSVEDDLGENGYTF.

This rearrangement joins TRBV29-1 to TRBJ1-2; D is possibly TRBD1 (6 bases). The V and J ends lost 6 bases and 4 bases respectively, with 15 bases between them. Germline V lookup: CDR1 SQVTM, CDR2 ANQGSEA. The CDR3 loop spans 13 amino acids. CDR3 loop: CSVRRQGPYGYTF. The CDR3, as DNA: TGCAGCGTCCGCCGCCAGGGGCCCTATGGCTACACCTTC.